This T cell receptor (beta chain) is from a study of cytomegalovirus exposure and HLA in healthy donors. Primers included in the PCR were 60 Vbeta and 13 Jbeta primers. The table came from immunoSEQ multiplex PCR; TCRdb's copy has only in-frame clones and leaves some out. This sample has roughly 120,000 clones, with about 70% found just once. Per germline, CDR1 SNHLY and CDR2 FYNNEI. Trimming pared 8 bases from V and 4 bases from J, leaving 14 bases between. The CDR3 spans 13 residues. The sequenced sample consisted of PBMCs. V usage is TRBV2 and J usage is TRBJ1-1, with D possibly TRBD1 on 5 matching bases. This clonotype was sampled from a man aged 25-40 years in good health and CMV-seropositive. The CDR3 bases are TGTGCCAGCTCTGCCCAGGGAGGCACTGAAGCTTTCTTT. This sequence encodes CASSAQGGTEAFF.